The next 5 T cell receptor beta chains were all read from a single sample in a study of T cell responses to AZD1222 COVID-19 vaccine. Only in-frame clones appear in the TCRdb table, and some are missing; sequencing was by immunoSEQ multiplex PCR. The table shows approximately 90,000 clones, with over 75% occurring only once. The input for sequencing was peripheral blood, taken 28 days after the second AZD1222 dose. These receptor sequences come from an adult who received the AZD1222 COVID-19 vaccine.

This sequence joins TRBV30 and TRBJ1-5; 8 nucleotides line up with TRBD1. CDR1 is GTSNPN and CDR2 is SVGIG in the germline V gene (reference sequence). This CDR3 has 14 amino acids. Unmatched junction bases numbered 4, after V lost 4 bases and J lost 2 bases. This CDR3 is CAWKQGQGNQPQHF. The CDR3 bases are TGTGCCTGGAAACAGGGACAGGGCAATCAGCCCCAGCATTTT.

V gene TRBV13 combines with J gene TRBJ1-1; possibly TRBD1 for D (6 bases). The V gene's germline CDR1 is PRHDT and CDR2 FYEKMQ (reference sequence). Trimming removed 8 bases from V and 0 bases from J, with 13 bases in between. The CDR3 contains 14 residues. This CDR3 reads CASLGQLMNTEAFF. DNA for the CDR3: TGTGCCAGCCTCGGACAGCTCATGAACACTGAAGCTTTCTTT.

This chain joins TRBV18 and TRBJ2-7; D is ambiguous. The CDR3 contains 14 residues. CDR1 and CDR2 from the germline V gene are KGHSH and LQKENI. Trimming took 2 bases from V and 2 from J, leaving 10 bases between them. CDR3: CASSPGASPYEQYF. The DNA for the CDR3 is TGTGCCAGCTCACCAGGCGCTTCCCCCTACGAGCAGTACTTC.

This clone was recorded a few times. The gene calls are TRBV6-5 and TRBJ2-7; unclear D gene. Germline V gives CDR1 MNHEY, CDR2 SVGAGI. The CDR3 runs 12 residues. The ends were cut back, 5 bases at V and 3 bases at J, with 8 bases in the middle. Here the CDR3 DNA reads TGTGCCAGCAGTCGGCCTATCTACGAGCAGTACTTC. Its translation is CASSRPIYEQYF.

DNA of the CDR3: TGTGCCAGCAGCCCCTCGACAGGGTTTGAAGCTTTCTTT. Residues: CASSPSTGFEAFF. The chain couples TRBV9 to TRBJ1-1; 7 nucleotides line up with TRBD1. V lost 4 bases, J lost 7 bases, and 7 bases stayed unmatched. Germline V gives CDR1 SGDLS, CDR2 YYNGEE. This CDR3 spans 13 amino acids.